Each of the 28 T cell receptor beta chains below was sequenced from the same sample in a study of T cells after yellow fever vaccination. TCRdb reanalysed the 5' RACE reads using MiXCR and keeps one entry per CDR3 protein. The sample includes roughly 500,000 distinct CDR3 sequences, 15% to 20% of them seen just once. The starting material was PBMCs, obtained 15 days after the yellow fever booster vaccination. All receptors come from a man aged 25-45 years who received the YFV17D yellow fever vaccine.

This clonotype showed up many times. The J gene is TRBJ2-1, the V gene TRBV5-1; D is ambiguous. V was shortened by 0 bases and J by 4 bases, with 20 bases between the two germline ends. From germline, CDR1 is SGHRS and CDR2 YFSETQ. CDR3 length: 18 amino acids. The CDR3 reads CASSLDGYTESMYNEQFF. For the CDR3, the DNA is TGCGCCAGCAGCTTGGATGGTTACACGGAGTCAATGTACAATGAGCAGTTCTTC.

This clonotype occurred a few times. The chain recombines TRBV27 with TRBJ2-3, with D possibly being TRBD2 (7 bases). CDR1 and CDR2 (germline): MNHEY, SMNVEV (reference sequence). Trimming pared 3 bases from V and 0 bases from J, leaving 16 bases between. The CDR3 totals 17 residues. The DNA for the CDR3 is TGTGCCAGCAGTTTGGGGGGGCTAGCGGCTAGCACAGATACGCAGTATTTT. Its protein is CASSLGGLAASTDTQYF.

The V and J genes are TRBV9 and TRBJ2-5, with D uncertain. The CDR3 extends over 13 amino acids. With 0 bases removed from V and 5 bases from J, the gap between germline ends came to 8 bases. Germline values: CDR1 SGDLS, CDR2 YYNGEE. The CDR3 nucleotides are TGTGCCAGCAGCGTAGATGGGATGGAGACCCAGTACTTC. Amino acids: CASSVDGMETQYF.

The chain recombines TRBV7-6 with TRBJ2-7; 9 nucleotides match TRBD1. The germline CDR1 and CDR2 sequences are SGHVS and FNYEAQ. Trimming cost V 5 bases and J 7 bases; bases outside gene matches: 12. This CDR3 region has 15 residues. CDR3 loop: CASSTSGTGIGEQYF. In nucleotides, the CDR3 is TGTGCCAGCAGCACCTCCGGGACAGGGATCGGAGAGCAGTACTTC.

This clonotype occurred a few times. V usage is TRBV7-8 and J usage is TRBJ1-1; 8 bases line up with TRBD1. J was trimmed by 3 bases and V by 2 bases; bases with no gene match: 5. This CDR3 is 15 amino acids long. CDR1 is SGHVS and CDR2 is FQNEAQ in the germline V gene. DNA for the CDR3: TGTGCCAGCAGCTTATTCTTACAGGGGGACACTGAAGCTTTCTTT. This encodes CASSLFLQGDTEAFF.

The chain carries TRBV6-1 and TRBJ1-2, with D unresolved. Germline CDR1 is MNHNS and CDR2 is SASEGT. The germline V and J ends were trimmed by 6 bases and 3 bases, with 14 bases remaining between them. The CDR3 is 14 amino acids. CDR3 bases: TGTGCCAGCAGCGGCGCCGGGCAGCACTATGGCTACACCTTC. Its translation is CASSGAGQHYGYTF.

This chain joins TRBV5-1 and TRBJ2-7, with D possibly matching TRBD1 (6 bases). From germline, CDR1 is SGHRS and CDR2 YFSETQ. Trimming pared 4 bases from V and 3 bases from J, leaving 20 bases between. CDR3 length: 16 amino acids. CDR3 DNA: TGCGCCAGCAGCAAGCAGATGACGGGACAACACTACGAGCAGTACTTC. Its translation: CASSKQMTGQHYEQYF.

The V gene is TRBV7-2, the J gene TRBJ2-5; D perhaps matches TRBD2 (6 bases). Per germline, CDR1 SGHTA and CDR2 FQGNSA. V lost 5 bases, J lost 4 bases, and 17 bases lay in between. CDR3 length equals 15 residues. The CDR3: CASSPRVGSGETQYF. For the CDR3, the DNA is TGTGCCAGCAGCCCTAGGGTGGGTAGCGGAGAGACCCAGTACTTC.

This chain links TRBV20-1 with TRBJ2-1; 14 nucleotides align to TRBD2. The CDR3 spans 14 residues. The J segment lost 9 bases and the V segment lost 5 bases, leaving 6 bases of the junction unmatched. The germline gives CDR1 DFQATT, CDR2 SNEGSKA (reference sequence). CDR3: CSAEGLAGVVEQFF. The CDR3 region has the DNA TGCAGTGCTGAGGGACTAGCGGGAGTGGTTGAGCAGTTCTTC.

The rearrangement links TRBV7-9 to TRBJ2-5; TRBD1 is a possible D gene (6 bases). The CDR3 is 16 residues long. Germline-derived CDR1 and CDR2 are SEHNR and FQNEAQ (reference sequence). Trimming removed 4 bases from V and 1 base from J, with 16 bases in between. DNA for the CDR3: TGTGCCAGCAGCTGGGGGCGGTTCGAGTCCCAAGAGACCCAGTACTTC. Protein sequence: CASSWGRFESQETQYF. Full variable domain (missing parts from reference TRBV7-9 and TRBJ2-5): DTGVSQNPRHKITKRGQNVTFRCDPISEHNRLYWYRQTLGQGPEFLTYFQNEAQLEKSRLLSDRFSAERPKGSFSTLEIQRTEQGDSAMYLCASSWGRFESQETQYFGPGTRLLVL.

The chain carries TRBV28 and TRBJ2-3; D call uncertain. The CDR3 spans 13 residues. Germline V gene sequence: CDR1 MDHEN, CDR2 SYDVKM. V gave up 3 bases and J gave up 4 bases, with 8 bases separating them. This chain's CDR3 is CASSFKGADTQYF. For the CDR3, the DNA is TGTGCCAGCAGTTTTAAGGGCGCAGATACGCAGTATTTT.

The chain employs TRBV5-1 and TRBJ2-7, with 10 positions matching TRBD2. The germline V gene encodes CDR1 SGHRS and CDR2 YFSETQ. Trimming took 5 bases from V and 0 from J; bases not matched to a gene: 5. The CDR3 runs to 15 residues. The CDR3 nucleotides read TGCGCCAGCAGTACGCCTAGCGGGAGCTCCTACGAGCAGTACTTC. Translation: CASSTPSGSSYEQYF.

The chain has TRBV29-1 and TRBJ2-7, with a tentative D call TRBD1 (6 bases). Deletions cut 4 bases from V and 4 bases from J, with 14 bases between. CDR1 SQVTM and CDR2 ANQGSEA come from the germline V gene. This CDR3 has 13 residues. In DNA, the CDR3 is TGCAGCGTTGTTTGGCAGGGGTGGTACGAGCAGTACTTC. Translating gives CSVVWQGWYEQYF.

The J gene is TRBJ2-5, the V gene TRBV18; D is unclear. Germline CDR1 is KGHSH and CDR2 is LQKENI. The CDR3 spans 15 residues. The V and J ends lost 2 bases and 2 bases respectively, with 12 bases between them. The CDR3: CASSPRAGPQETQYF. The CDR3 coding sequence is TGTGCCAGCTCACCAAGGGCCGGGCCTCAAGAGACCCAGTACTTC.

The V gene is TRBV7-2, the J gene TRBJ2-5; 8 nucleotides line up with TRBD2. The germline gives CDR1 SGHTA, CDR2 FQGNSA. Germline trimming cut 4 bases from V and 0 bases from J; bases unmatched to any gene: 4. The CDR3 has 15 residues. The CDR3 region is CASSYSGTYQETQYF. The DNA of the CDR3 is TGTGCCAGCAGCTATAGCGGGACGTACCAAGAGACCCAGTACTTC. Using reference TRBV7-2 and TRBJ2-5 for the parts outside the CDR3, the full variable domain is GAGVSQSPSNKVTEKGKDVELRCDPISGHTALYWYRQSLGQGLEFLIYFQGNSAPDKSGLPSDRFSAERTGGSVSTLTIQRTQQEDSAVYLCASSYSGTYQETQYFGPGTRLLVL.

This chain uses TRBV7-2 with TRBJ2-7, with a tentative D call TRBD2 (6 bases). The V end was cut by 5 bases, the J end by 6 bases, with 11 bases between. The CDR3 loop spans 12 amino acids. The germline CDR1 and CDR2 sequences are SGHTA and FQGNSA. The CDR3 nucleotides are TGTGCCAGCAGCGGGGGGTTGGGCGAGCAGTACTTC. Its protein is CASSGGLGEQYF. Using reference TRBV7-2 and TRBJ2-7 for the parts outside the CDR3, the full variable domain is GAGVSQSPSNKVTEKGKDVELRCDPISGHTALYWYRQSLGQGLEFLIYFQGNSAPDKSGLPSDRFSAERTGGSVSTLTIQRTQQEDSAVYLCASSGGLGEQYFGPGTRLTVT.

This clonotype was seen many times. The genes are TRBV7-2 and TRBJ2-3; 9 bases match TRBD2. This CDR3 is built from 14 residues. Germline V CDR1 and CDR2: SGHTA, FQGNSA. V shed 3 bases, J shed 4 bases, and the junction held 2 bases outside the gene matches. CDR3 protein: CASSLTSGADTQYF. CDR3 sequence (DNA): TGTGCCAGCAGCTTGACTAGCGGCGCAGATACGCAGTATTTT.

This clonotype has just a few counts. The chain combines TRBV6-1 with TRBJ1-1; possibly TRBD1 for D (6 bases). The germline V gene has CDR1 MNHNS and CDR2 SASEGT. V was pared by 5 bases and J by 4 bases, with 14 bases between. The CDR3 is 14 amino acids. The CDR3 here is CASSPIQGLTEAFF. The CDR3 DNA reads as TGTGCCAGCAGTCCGATACAGGGACTCACTGAAGCTTTCTTT.

This clonotype was counted between two and nine times. The rearrangement joins TRBV18 to TRBJ2-7; D perhaps matches TRBD1 (6 bases). CDR1 and CDR2 from the germline V gene are KGHSH and LQKENI. V was cut by 2 bases and J by 6 bases, with 11 bases left in between. There are 13 residues in the CDR3. The DNA of the CDR3 is TGTGCCAGCTCACCAAACAGGGTCCTCGAGCAGTACTTC. This codes for CASSPNRVLEQYF.

The rearrangement links TRBV6-5 to TRBJ2-5; 9 nucleotides line up with TRBD2. The CDR3 loop spans 16 amino acids. Germline trimming cut 2 bases from V and 1 base from J; bases unmatched to any gene: 5. Germline V lookup: CDR1 MNHEY, CDR2 SVGAGI. The CDR3 reads CASSYATSGGQETQYF. The CDR3 nucleotides are TGTGCCAGCAGTTACGCGACTAGCGGAGGCCAAGAGACCCAGTACTTC.

The sample holds a few counts of this clonotype. The chain couples TRBV4-2 to TRBJ2-7, with 11 nucleotides matching TRBD2. The germline CDR1 and CDR2 sequences are LGHNA and YNFKEQ. CDR3 length: 17 amino acids. With 2 bases clipped from V and 6 bases from J, the junction kept 12 bases outside the gene matches. The CDR3 protein is CASSQRGLAARSAEQYF. In DNA, the CDR3 is TGTGCCAGCAGCCAAAGGGGACTAGCGGCCAGGAGCGCCGAGCAGTACTTC.

The chain has TRBV30 and TRBJ2-3; TRBD2 aligns across 11 bases. The CDR3 extends over 14 amino acids. V trimming: 0 bases; J trimming: 6 bases; junction bases outside the gene matches: 2. CDR1 is GTSNPN, CDR2 SVGIG, per germline (reference sequence). The CDR3 DNA reads as TGTGCCTGGAGTGTACTAGCGGGAGCCGATACGCAGTATTTT. It is translated as CAWSVLAGADTQYF.

V gene TRBV30 combines with J gene TRBJ2-7; TRBD2 matches 10 bases. V shed 3 bases, J shed 5 bases, and the junction held 7 bases outside the gene matches. Germline lookup yields CDR1 GTSNPN and CDR2 SVGIG (reference sequence). CDR3 length: 14 residues. The DNA for the CDR3 is TGTGCCTGGAGCGGTCTAGCGGGAGTCCACGAGCAGTACTTC. It translates to CAWSGLAGVHEQYF.

This clonotype showed up just a few times. The rearrangement joins TRBV20-1 to TRBJ2-5, with TRBD1 as a possible D gene (6 bases). V was clipped by 6 bases and J by 4 bases, with 27 bases between them. The CDR3 covers 17 residues. Germline V gives CDR1 DFQATT, CDR2 SNEGSKA (reference sequence). In DNA form, the CDR3 reads TGCAGTGCGTCGGGACCGATGAAGTCCACCAGGGGAGAGACCCAGTACTTC. It yields the protein CSASGPMKSTRGETQYF.

The chain recombines TRBV28 with TRBJ2-7, with 10 bases lining up with TRBD2. The CDR3 extends over 14 amino acids. Germline CDR1 and CDR2: MDHEN and SYDVKM. J was trimmed by 11 bases and V by 9 bases; bases with no gene match: 16. The CDR3 bases are TGTGCCAGTGTTTCTAGCGGGGGCGACAGTAAGAAGTACTTC. This gives the protein CASVSSGGDSKKYF.

In DNA, the CDR3 is TGTGCCATCAGCTTAGGGGGCGCGGGCAATCAGCCCCAGCATTTT. Translated: CAISLGGAGNQPQHF. The chain joins TRBV10-3 to TRBJ1-5, with 7 bases fitting TRBD1. Losses at the gene ends were 6 bases for V and 2 bases for J; bases not matched to a gene: 7. Germline V gene lookup returns CDR1 ENHRY and CDR2 SYGVKD. This CDR3 region has 15 residues.

J is TRBJ2-1 and V is TRBV27; tentative D call: TRBD2 (6 bases). The CDR3 extends over 15 amino acids. V lost 2 bases, J lost 7 bases, and 15 bases lay in between. Germline V gene data show CDR1 as MNHEY and CDR2 as SMNVEV (reference sequence). The CDR3 here is CASSLGGTNGNEQFF. CDR3 coding DNA: TGTGCCAGCAGTTTAGGGGGGACCAACGGGAATGAGCAGTTCTTC.

Only a few counts were recorded for this clonotype. The V call is TRBV10-3, the J call TRBJ2-7; perhaps TRBD1 as D (7 bases). The CDR3 covers 11 residues. Germline values: CDR1 ENHRY, CDR2 SYGVKD. V dropped 3 bases and J dropped 11 bases, with 11 bases sitting between them. The CDR3 spells CAISDGGTEYF. Written as DNA, the CDR3 is TGTGCCATCAGTGATGGGGGGACAGAGTACTTC.